This record looks at one TCR beta chain sequence and its context. These data come from a study of Tregs in tolerant kidney transplant recipients. TCRdb keeps only in-frame clones here, not all; method: immunoSEQ multiplex PCR. The sample contains fewer than 80,000 clones, approximately 88% of which appear only once. Germline CDR1 SGDLS, CDR2 YYNGEE. CDR3 length: 16 residues. V gave up 5 bases and J gave up 0 bases; unmatched junction bases: 8. The sequence was collected from a human donor who received a combined kidney and bone marrow transplant. This sample comprised CD4+ T cells from blood, obtained before the transplant. The chain is built from TRBV9 and TRBJ2-1, with 7 bases that match TRBD2. CDR3 bases: TGTGCCAGCAGTCTACTAGCGCCAAGCTCCTACAATGAGCAGTTCTTC. Protein: CASSLLAPSSYNEQFF. The full variable domain, its missing parts supplied by reference TRBV9 and TRBJ2-1, is DSGVTQTPKHLITATGQRVTLRCSPRSGDLSVYWYQQSLDQGLQFLIQYYNGEERAKGNILERFSAQQFPDLHSELNLSSLELGDSALYFCASSLLAPSSYNEQFFGPGTRLTVL.